The clone carrying this T cell receptor (beta chain) has at least ten counts. Arm-PCR of CDR3 regions with iRepertoire HTBI primers generated TCR beta libraries. TCRdb recomputed calls from the multiplex PCR reads with MiXCR, one row per CDR3 protein. The repertoire has 350,000 to 500,000 distinct CDR3 sequences, 14% of them found once; the top ten carry around a sixth. This entry is derived from a study of regulatory T cells in long-lasting Graves disease. As for the study in general: Antithyroid drug intake by newly diagnosed Graves' patients had lasted under 3 months.

Regarding time point: newly diagnosed GD, antithyroid drugs for less than 3 months. The TCR library was made from RNA that had been extracted from PBMCs in TRIzol. This CDR3 is 13 amino acids long. V lost 4 bases, J lost 2 bases, and 12 bases lay in between. Germline-derived CDR1 and CDR2 are GTSNPN and SVGIG (reference sequence). The sample also formed part of further work on T cells in Graves' hyperthyroidism and ophthalmopathy. As reported in that work: HTBI primers were used for first-round RT-PCR of the TCR CDR3.

This sequence joins TRBV30 and TRBJ2-7, with D maybe TRBD2 (6 bases). The material was peripheral blood mononuclear cells (PBMCs), obtained at new diagnosis, from a patient treated with antithyroid drugs. The TCR was taken from a woman aged 45-65 years with Graves disease. The CDR3 coding sequence is TGTGCCTGGATTGTGGGAGGCCCCTACGAGCAGTACTTC. Translating gives CAWIVGGPYEQYF.